These 17 T cell receptor beta chains were sequenced from one sample in a study of blood T cell repertoires in COVID-19. TCRdb's copy holds only in-frame clones and misses some; the assay was immunoSEQ multiplex PCR. The data hold about 210,000 clones, with about nine tenths observed a single time. Sequences were obtained from PBMCs or T cells enriched from blood (not recorded which). The source is a young man who had recovered from COVID-19.

The gene calls are TRBV2 and TRBJ2-7; tentatively, D is TRBD1 (5 bases). Germline V gene lookup returns CDR1 SNHLY and CDR2 FYNNEI. The germline V and J ends were trimmed by 6 bases and 4 bases, with 13 bases remaining between them. This CDR3 spans 13 amino acids. The CDR3 DNA follows: TGTGCCAGCAGCTTGACAGAGAATTACGAGCAGTACTTC. This encodes CASSLTENYEQYF.

The chain employs TRBV27 and TRBJ1-1; no definite D call. Trimming took 4 bases from V and 0 from J, leaving 9 bases between them. This CDR3 region has 14 residues. Germline V gene sequence: CDR1 MNHEY, CDR2 SMNVEV (reference sequence). The DNA of the CDR3 is TGTGCCAGCAGTTCCATTAGTATGAACACTGAAGCTTTCTTT. It encodes CASSSISMNTEAFF.

The chain has TRBV27 and TRBJ2-1; 15 nucleotides line up with TRBD2. The trim removed 6 bases at V and 7 bases at J, leaving 10 bases unmatched. The germline V gene has CDR1 MNHEY and CDR2 SMNVEV (reference sequence). The CDR3 has 17 amino acids. This CDR3 is CASSPRTSGGARNEQFF. In DNA, the CDR3 is TGTGCCAGCAGCCCACGGACTAGCGGGGGGGCCAGGAATGAGCAGTTCTTC.

The chain combines TRBV19 with TRBJ1-5; D remains ambiguous. The CDR3 runs 13 residues. The V and J ends lost 1 base and 5 bases respectively, with 6 bases between them. CDR1 LNHDA and CDR2 SQIVND come from the germline V gene (reference sequence). The CDR3: CASSIGGDQPQHF. The CDR3, as DNA: TGTGCCAGTAGTATAGGGGGAGATCAGCCCCAGCATTTT.

The chain employs TRBV18 and TRBJ2-7; TRBD2 matches 10 bases. There are 17 residues in the CDR3. With V trimmed by 3 bases and J by 0 bases, 8 bases remained unmatched. Germline values: CDR1 KGHSH, CDR2 LQKENI. The CDR3 loop is CASSPGLARLSSYEQYF. In DNA form, the CDR3 reads TGTGCCAGCTCACCGGGACTAGCGCGATTGAGCTCCTACGAGCAGTACTTC.

The gene calls are TRBV24-1 and TRBJ1-1, with D possibly being TRBD1 (5 bases). This CDR3 has 13 amino acids. Between the trimmed V and J ends, which lost 6 bases and 1 base, there was a span of 8 bases. CDR1 KGHDR and CDR2 SFDVKD come from the germline V gene. CDR3 DNA sequence: TGTGCCACCAGTAGGCAGGGGAACACTGAAGCTTTCTTT. This codes for CATSRQGNTEAFF.

The chain recombines TRBV7-6 with TRBJ2-1; 9 bases match TRBD1. CDR3 length: 15 amino acids. Per the germline V gene, CDR1 is SGHVS and CDR2 is FNYEAQ. Trimming removed 4 bases from V and 10 bases from J; junction bases left unmatched: 11. CDR3 in DNA: TGTGCCAGCAGCTCACAACCGGGACAGGGAGGAGAGCAGTTCTTC. Amino acid sequence: CASSSQPGQGGEQFF.

The chain has TRBV7-2 and TRBJ2-7; TRBD2 aligns across 9 bases. The germline CDR1 and CDR2 sequences are SGHTA and FQGNSA. The CDR3 is 16 residues long. The ends lost 1 base at V and 0 bases at J; junction bases unmatched: 4. CDR3 nucleotides: TGTGCCAGCAGCTTAGATGTTAGCGGGAGCTCCTACGAGCAGTACTTC. This encodes CASSLDVSGSSYEQYF.

V is TRBV14 and J is TRBJ1-1; D is possibly TRBD1 (6 bases). Per the germline V gene, CDR1 is SGHDN and CDR2 is FVKESK. V gave up 4 bases and J gave up 3 bases, with 9 bases separating them. The CDR3 runs to 13 residues. The CDR3 sequence is CASSRDTYTEAFF. The CDR3, as DNA: TGTGCCAGCAGCCGGGACACCTACACTGAAGCTTTCTTT.

The chain carries TRBV6-2 or TRBV6-3 and TRBJ2-7; D unclear. Germline assignment: CDR1 MNHEY and CDR2 SVGEGT. The CDR3 is 17 amino acids. Trimming cost V 2 bases and J 3 bases, with 20 bases left between them. The CDR3 DNA follows: TGTGCCAGCAGTTACCCCCCTAGTTGGAGAGAAAACTACGAGCAGTACTTC. Its protein is CASSYPPSWRENYEQYF.

The V gene is TRBV10-3, the J gene TRBJ2-3; TRBD1 is a possible D gene (5 bases). The CDR3 runs to 13 residues. The germline V gene encodes CDR1 ENHRY and CDR2 SYGVKD. V gave up 2 bases and J gave up 6 bases, with 9 bases separating them. This CDR3 is CAISETGPDTQYF. Written as DNA, the CDR3 is TGTGCCATCAGTGAGACAGGCCCGGATACGCAGTATTTT.

The chain is built from TRBV14 and TRBJ2-1, with unresolved D. Trimming removed 3 bases at V and 2 bases at J, with 11 bases between. This CDR3 has 15 amino acids. The V gene's germline CDR1 is SGHDN and CDR2 FVKESK. The CDR3 here is CASSQPGITYNEQFF. CDR3 sequence (DNA): TGTGCCAGCAGCCAGCCAGGAATAACCTACAATGAGCAGTTCTTC.

The chain employs TRBV11-3 and TRBJ1-1; 7 bases map to TRBD1. The V and J ends lost 4 bases and 4 bases, in that order; junction bases with no gene match: 12. The length of the CDR3 is 16 residues. The germline CDR1 and CDR2 sequences are SGHNT and YENEEA. CDR3 amino acids: CASSSRGPGGSTEAFF. The DNA for the CDR3 is TGTGCCAGCAGCTCCCGTGGTCCAGGGGGGTCCACTGAAGCTTTCTTT.

This clone turned up a few times. The rearrangement joins TRBV6-2 or TRBV6-3 to TRBJ2-7; D might be TRBD1 (6 bases). Trimming removed 5 bases at V and 4 bases at J, with 9 bases between. There are 12 residues in the CDR3. From germline, CDR1 is MNHEY and CDR2 SVGEGT. The CDR3 region has the DNA TGTGCCAGCAGTGGTGGACAGTACGAGCAGTACTTC. As protein: CASSGGQYEQYF.

The rearrangement joins TRBV30 to TRBJ2-7; the match to TRBD1 covers 7 bases. V gave up 5 bases and J gave up 0 bases; unmatched junction bases: 7. CDR1 and CDR2 (germline): GTSNPN, SVGIG (reference sequence). The CDR3 length is 14 residues. CDR3 in amino acids: CAWGLGTVSYEQYF. CDR3 DNA: TGTGCCTGGGGCCTAGGGACAGTCTCCTACGAGCAGTACTTC.

In its sample, this clone was seen once. The V gene is TRBV7-2, the J gene TRBJ1-6, with TRBD1 matching 7 bases. Germline lookup yields CDR1 SGHTA and CDR2 FQGNSA. This CDR3 has 15 amino acids. V lost 1 base to trimming and J lost 6 bases; unmatched junction nucleotides: 3. In DNA form, the CDR3 reads TGTGCCAGCAGCTTAGAGACAGGGCCTAATTCACCCCTCCACTTT. Its translation: CASSLETGPNSPLHF.

J is TRBJ2-1 and V is TRBV5-4; 9 positions match TRBD1. This CDR3 spans 15 amino acids. CDR1 is SGHNT and CDR2 is YYREEE in the germline V gene (reference sequence). V dropped 4 bases and J dropped 2; count of bases not matched to a gene: 4. Here the CDR3 DNA reads TGTGCCAGCAGCGCGAGACAGGGGGCCTACAATGAGCAGTTCTTC. The encoded protein is CASSARQGAYNEQFF. The complete variable domain, with remaining parts taken from reference TRBV5-4 and TRBJ2-1, reads ETGVTQSPTHLIKTRGQQVTLRCSSQSGHNTVSWYQQALGQGPQFIFQYYREEENGRGNFPPRFSGLQFPNYSSELNVNALELDDSALYLCASSARQGAYNEQFFGPGTRLTVL.